This TCR beta chain originates from a study of cytomegalovirus exposure and HLA in healthy donors. Study results and caveats: There were some public TCRs occurring in many donors, but most TCR sequences were rare.

Turning to this clone: Its target is not known.

Trimming left V 4 bases short and J 1 base short, with 17 bases between. The CDR3 is 16 amino acids. The germline V gene encodes CDR1 SGHRS and CDR2 YFSETQ. The PCR employed 60 Vbeta primers together with 13 Jbeta primers. Produced via immunoSEQ multiplex PCR; TCRdb's table is partial and in-frame only. This table holds 200,000 to 250,000 clones, around 89% found once. The source is a woman aged 18 to 35 in good health and CMV-seronegative. Sequenced input: PBMCs. The chain carries TRBV5-1 and TRBJ2-5, with D unresolved. CDR3 protein: CASSPRAARIQETQYF. CDR3 nucleotides: TGCGCCAGCAGCCCAAGAGCCGCGCGAATCCAAGAGACCCAGTACTTC.